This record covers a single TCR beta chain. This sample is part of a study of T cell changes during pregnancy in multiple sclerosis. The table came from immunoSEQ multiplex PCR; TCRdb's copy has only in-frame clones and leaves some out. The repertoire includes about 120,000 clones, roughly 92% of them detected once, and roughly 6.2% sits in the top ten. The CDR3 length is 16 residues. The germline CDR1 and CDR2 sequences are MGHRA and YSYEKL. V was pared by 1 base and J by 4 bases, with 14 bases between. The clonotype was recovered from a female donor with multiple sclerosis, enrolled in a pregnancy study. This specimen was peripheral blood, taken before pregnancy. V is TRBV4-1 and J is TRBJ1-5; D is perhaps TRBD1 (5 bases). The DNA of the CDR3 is TGCGCCAGCAGCCAAGGCCGGGGGGGGGAGAATCAGCCCCAGCATTTT. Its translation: CASSQGRGGENQPQHF.